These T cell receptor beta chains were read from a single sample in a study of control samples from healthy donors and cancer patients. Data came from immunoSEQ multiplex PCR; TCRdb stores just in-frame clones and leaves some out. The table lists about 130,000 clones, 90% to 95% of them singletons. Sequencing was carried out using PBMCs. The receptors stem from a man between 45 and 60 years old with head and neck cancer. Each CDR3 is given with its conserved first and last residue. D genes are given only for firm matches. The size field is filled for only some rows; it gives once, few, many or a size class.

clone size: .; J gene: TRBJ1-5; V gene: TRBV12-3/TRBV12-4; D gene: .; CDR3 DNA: TGTGCCAGCAGTTTTAACCCGGGTCAGCCCCAGCATTTT; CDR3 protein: CASSFNPGQPQHF
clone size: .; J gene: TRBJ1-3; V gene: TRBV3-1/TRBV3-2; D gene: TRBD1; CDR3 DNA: TGTGCCAGCAGCCAAGAAAGTGCAGGGGGAGGAAACACCATATATTTT; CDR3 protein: CASSQESAGGGNTIYF
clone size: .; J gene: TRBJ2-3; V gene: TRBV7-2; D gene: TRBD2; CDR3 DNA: TGTGCCAGCAACCACCCGAGACGGGGCGGGGGGGCATCAGATACGCAGTATTTT; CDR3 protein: CASNHPRRGGGASDTQYF
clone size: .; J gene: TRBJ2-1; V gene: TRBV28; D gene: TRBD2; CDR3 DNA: TGTGCCACCCTAACCGGCGGGGGGAATGAGCAGTTCTTC; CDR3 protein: CATLTGGGNEQFF
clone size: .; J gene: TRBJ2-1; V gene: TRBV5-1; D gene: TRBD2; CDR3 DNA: TGCGCCAGCAGAAGCGGGGGGAACTACAATGAGCAGTTCTTC; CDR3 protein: CASRSGGNYNEQFF
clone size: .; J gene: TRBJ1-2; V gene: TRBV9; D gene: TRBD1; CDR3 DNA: TGTGCCAGCACCCTAACCGACAGGGTAGGGTACTATGGCTACACCTTC; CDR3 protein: CASTLTDRVGYYGYTF
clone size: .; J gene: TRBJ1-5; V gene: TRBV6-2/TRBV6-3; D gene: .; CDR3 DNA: TGTGCCAGCAGCAGAACAGGAAATAGCAATCAGCCCCAGCATTTT; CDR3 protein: CASSRTGNSNQPQHF
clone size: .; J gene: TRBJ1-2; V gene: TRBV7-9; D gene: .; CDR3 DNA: TGTGCCAGCAGCTTAGCGGGAGTCTATGGCTACACCTTC; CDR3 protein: CASSLAGVYGYTF
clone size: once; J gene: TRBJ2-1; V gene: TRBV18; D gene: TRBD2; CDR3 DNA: TGTGCCAGCTCAACGTCCGGGACTAGCGTCTACAATGAGCAGTTCTTC; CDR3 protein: CASSTSGTSVYNEQFF
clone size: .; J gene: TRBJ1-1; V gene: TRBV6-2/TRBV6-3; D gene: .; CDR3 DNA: TGTGCCAGCAGTTACTCACAGGCACGGGCGAACACTGAAGCTTTCTTT; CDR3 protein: CASSYSQARANTEAFF
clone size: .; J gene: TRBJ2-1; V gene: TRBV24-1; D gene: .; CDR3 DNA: TGTGCCACCAGTGATTCAGGGGTTGACGATGAGCAGTTCTTC; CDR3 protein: CATSDSGVDDEQFF
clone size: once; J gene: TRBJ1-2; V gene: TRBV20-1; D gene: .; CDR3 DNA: TGCAGTGCTAGAGCCCAGGGGGGCTACACCTTC; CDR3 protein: CSARAQGGYTF
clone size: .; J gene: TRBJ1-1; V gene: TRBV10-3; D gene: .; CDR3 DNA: TGTGCCATCAGTGACCCCGTGCGTAACCAAAACACTGAAGCTTTCTTT; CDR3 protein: CAISDPVRNQNTEAFF
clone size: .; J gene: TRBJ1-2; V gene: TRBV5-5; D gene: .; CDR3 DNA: TGTGCCAGCAGCTTGAGGGCTCAGGGGGGCTACACCTTC; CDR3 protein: CASSLRAQGGYTF
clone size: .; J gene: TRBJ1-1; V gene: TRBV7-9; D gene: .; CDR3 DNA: TGTGCCAGCAGCTTATCAGGGGACGACCCTGAAGCTTTCTTT; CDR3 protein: CASSLSGDDPEAFF
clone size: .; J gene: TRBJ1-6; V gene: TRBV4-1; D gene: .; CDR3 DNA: TGCGCCAGCAGCCCTAGAACAGGGAGAGGATCCTATAATTCACCCCTCCACTTT; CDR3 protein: CASSPRTGRGSYNSPLHF
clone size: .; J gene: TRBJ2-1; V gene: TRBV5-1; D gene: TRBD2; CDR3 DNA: TGCGCCAGCAGCAGCACTAGCGTTGGTGAGCAGTTCTTC; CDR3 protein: CASSSTSVGEQFF
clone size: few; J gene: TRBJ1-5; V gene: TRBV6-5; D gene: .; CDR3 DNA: TGTGCCAGCAGTTACTCTTGGAATCAGCCCCAGCATTTT; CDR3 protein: CASSYSWNQPQHF
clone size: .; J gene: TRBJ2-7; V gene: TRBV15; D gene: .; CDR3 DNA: TGTGCCACCAGCAGAGGGGGCGACTTGCTCTACGAGCAGTACTTC; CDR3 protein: CATSRGGDLLYEQYF
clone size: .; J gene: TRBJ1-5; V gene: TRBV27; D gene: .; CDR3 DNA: TGTGCCAGCAGTTCTCGAACCGGGTCCCTAAATCAGCCCCAGCATTTT; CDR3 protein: CASSSRTGSLNQPQHF
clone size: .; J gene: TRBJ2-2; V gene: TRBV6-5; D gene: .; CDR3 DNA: TGTGCCAGCAGTTACTCTTATCTGAACACCGGGGAGCTGTTTTTT; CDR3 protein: CASSYSYLNTGELFF
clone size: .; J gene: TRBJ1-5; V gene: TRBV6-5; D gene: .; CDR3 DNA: TGTGCCAGCAGTTCCGACAGGACTAGCAATCAGCCCCAGCATTTT; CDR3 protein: CASSSDRTSNQPQHF
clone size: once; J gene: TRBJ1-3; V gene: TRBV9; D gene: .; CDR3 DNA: TGTGCCAGCAGCGGGGGAACACAGGGCCACTCTGGAAACACCATATATTTT; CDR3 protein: CASSGGTQGHSGNTIYF
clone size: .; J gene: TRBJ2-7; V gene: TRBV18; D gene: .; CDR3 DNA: TGTGCCAGCTCCGAGCCGATGGGGGGATACGAGCAGTACTTC; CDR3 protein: CASSEPMGGYEQYF
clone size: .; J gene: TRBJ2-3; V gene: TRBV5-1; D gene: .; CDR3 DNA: TGCGCCAGCAGCTTCCAACAGGGCCTGGCCACAGATACGCAGTATTTT; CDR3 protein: CASSFQQGLATDTQYF
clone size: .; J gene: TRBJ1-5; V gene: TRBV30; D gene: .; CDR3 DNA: TGTGCCTGGACCGAAGGTAGCAATCAGCCCCAGCATTTT; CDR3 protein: CAWTEGSNQPQHF
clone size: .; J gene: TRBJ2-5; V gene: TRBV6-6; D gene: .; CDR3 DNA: TGTGCCAGCAGTTTTCTACGCCCGACAGGTCAAGAGACCCAGTACTTC; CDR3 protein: CASSFLRPTGQETQYF
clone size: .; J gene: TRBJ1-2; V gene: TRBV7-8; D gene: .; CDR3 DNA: TGTGCCAGCAGCCCAAAGTCCCCGGGTGCAAGTGGCTACACCTTC; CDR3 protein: CASSPKSPGASGYTF